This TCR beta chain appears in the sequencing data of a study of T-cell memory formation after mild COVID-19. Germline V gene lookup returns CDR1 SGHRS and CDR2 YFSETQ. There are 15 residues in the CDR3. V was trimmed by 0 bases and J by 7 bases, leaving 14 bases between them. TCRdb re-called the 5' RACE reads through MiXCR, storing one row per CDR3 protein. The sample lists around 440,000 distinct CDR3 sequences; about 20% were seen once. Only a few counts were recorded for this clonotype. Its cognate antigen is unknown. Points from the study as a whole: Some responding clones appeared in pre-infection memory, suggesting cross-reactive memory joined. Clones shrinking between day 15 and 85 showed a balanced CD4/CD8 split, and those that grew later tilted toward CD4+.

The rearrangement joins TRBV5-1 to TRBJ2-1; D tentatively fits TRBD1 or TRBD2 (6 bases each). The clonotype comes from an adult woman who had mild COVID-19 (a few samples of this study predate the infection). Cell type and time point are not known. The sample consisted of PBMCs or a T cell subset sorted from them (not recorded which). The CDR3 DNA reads TGCGCCAGCAGCTTGGATACGGGGGCTTTTAATGAGCAGTTCTTC. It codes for CASSLDTGAFNEQFF.